The following is a T cell receptor beta chain sequence with its context. What it binds is not known. The sample comes from a study of a mutant IDH1 vaccine in newly diagnosed glioma. Study context: Patients received vaccination from 4-6 weeks after radiotherapy alone, or with temozolomide cycles. Most had both radiotherapy and temozolomide beforehand; others had only one. General study points: Among patients, around 93% showed immune responses induced by the vaccine.

With 1 base removed from V and 2 bases from J, the gap between germline ends came to 6 bases. Germline V gene lookup returns CDR1 LGHNA and CDR2 YSLEER. The CDR3 extends over 14 amino acids. As to time point: week 23, last vaccination. A 20-mer mutant IDH1 peptide at 300 ug was injected subcutaneously with topical imiquimod. TCRdb keeps only in-frame clones here, not all; method: immunoSEQ multiplex PCR. The sample yields almost 85,000 clones, almost 85% seen once. The V call is TRBV4-3, the J call TRBJ1-5; D remains unclear. The input for sequencing was PBMCs, taken from a glioma patient whose treatment included an IDH1 peptide vaccine. The receptor was isolated from a man aged 25-40 years with glioma. Some clones in this sample may be carry-over from other donors' samples. CDR3 sequence (DNA): TGCGCCAGCAGCCAAGGGGTTCGCAATCAGCCCCAGCATTTT. Protein: CASSQGVRNQPQHF.